The 14 T cell receptor beta chains below all came from one sample that was sequenced in a study of T-cell reconstitution after alpha-beta-depleted transplantation in children. As it was prepared, the TCRbeta library received unique molecular identifiers. TCRdb re-called the PCR reads with MiXCR, one entry per CDR3 protein. The sample has about 980,000 distinct CDR3 sequences, roughly 29% seen once. Here the sequenced sample was PBMCs, mostly from graft donor cells, taken 360 days after TCRalphabeta/CD19-depleted stem cell transplant. These receptors were obtained from a boy under two years old who had a stem cell transplant for SCID, so the T cells may come from the graft donor.

This chain joins TRBV3-1 and TRBJ2-1, with TRBD2 identical over 9 bases. V gave up 2 bases and J gave up 7 bases; unmatched junction bases: 6. Per the germline V gene, CDR1 is LGHDT and CDR2 is YNNKEL (reference sequence). This CDR3 has 15 residues. Written as DNA, the CDR3 is TGTGCCAGCAGCCAACCCGGGACTAGCCTTAATGAGCAGTTCTTC. Protein sequence: CASSQPGTSLNEQFF.

This rearrangement joins TRBV5-1 to TRBJ1-2; possible D gene TRBD1, 6 bases. Germline V gene lookup returns CDR1 SGHRS and CDR2 YFSETQ. The CDR3 loop spans 14 amino acids. V lost 4 bases and J lost 0, with 10 bases in between. In nucleotides, the CDR3 is TGCGCCAGCAGCCCGAAGGGGGCTAACTATGGCTACACCTTC. Translated, it gives CASSPKGANYGYTF.

A few counts support this clonotype. This chain's CDR3 is CASSPSAQGELTDTQYF. CDR3 sequence (DNA): TGCGCCAGCAGCCCTTCGGCCCAGGGGGAACTCACAGATACGCAGTATTTT. The V and J genes are TRBV4-3 and TRBJ2-3, with 7 nucleotides matching TRBD1. With 4 bases clipped from V and 2 bases from J, the junction kept 12 bases outside the gene matches. Germline values: CDR1 LGHNA, CDR2 YSLEER. CDR3 length equals 17 residues.

The chain employs TRBV29-1 and TRBJ1-3; D gene ambiguous. The CDR3 extends over 12 amino acids. With 7 bases removed from V and 7 bases from J, the gap between germline ends came to 14 bases. Germline-derived CDR1 and CDR2 are SQVTM and ANQGSEA. The CDR3 region is CSAVTLGNTIYF. CDR3 nucleotide sequence: TGCAGCGCCGTAACCTTGGGGAACACCATATATTTT.

The chain links TRBV4-3 to TRBJ2-2; D possibly corresponds to TRBD1 (5 bases). The CDR3 spans 15 residues. V was pared by 1 base and J by 1 base, with 7 bases between. Germline V gives CDR1 LGHNA, CDR2 YSLEER. The CDR3 sequence: CASSQAGQNTGELFF. The CDR3 bases are TGCGCCAGCAGCCAAGCCGGACAGAACACCGGGGAGCTGTTTTTT.

The chain carries TRBV28 and TRBJ1-5; 9 nucleotides line up with TRBD1. Germline V gene data show CDR1 as MDHEN and CDR2 as SYDVKM. This CDR3 has 20 amino acids. After removal of 1 base from V and 0 bases from J, the junction contained 13 bases not matched to a gene. As DNA, the CDR3 is TGTGCCAGCAGTTTATCGGCGGGGACAGGGCGCCTCAATAGCAATCAGCCCCAGCATTTT. This codes for CASSLSAGTGRLNSNQPQHF.

This chain joins TRBV29-1 and TRBJ1-1; D is unclear. This CDR3 contains 14 residues. V lost 4 bases, J lost 0 bases, and 12 bases lay in between. Germline loops: CDR1 SQVTM, CDR2 ANQGSEA. The CDR3 DNA reads TGCAGCGTTGTGGGGAGACTGATGAACACTGAAGCTTTCTTT. It yields the protein CSVVGRLMNTEAFF.

V gene TRBV20-1 combines with J gene TRBJ1-3; 8 bases fit TRBD1. With 6 bases clipped from V and 3 bases from J, the junction kept 7 bases outside the gene matches. The CDR3 runs 14 residues. Germline V lookup: CDR1 DFQATT, CDR2 SNEGSKA (reference sequence). Written as DNA, the CDR3 is TGCAGTGCCAAGACAGGGGAACGTGGAAACACCATATATTTT. Translating gives CSAKTGERGNTIYF.

This chain joins TRBV6-6 and TRBJ2-7; possible D gene TRBD2, 5 bases. The CDR3 consists of 12 residues. V was shortened by 4 bases and J by 7 bases, with 11 bases between the two germline ends. Germline CDR1 is MNHNY and CDR2 is SVGAGI (reference sequence). Here the CDR3 DNA reads TGTGCCAGCAGTTCGGGAATGTTGGAGCAGTACTTC. Amino acids: CASSSGMLEQYF.

V gene TRBV2 combines with J gene TRBJ2-7; D call uncertain. Germline V lookup: CDR1 SNHLY, CDR2 FYNNEI. Trimming stripped 10 bases from V and 7 bases from J, with 14 bases between. This CDR3 is built from 11 residues. For the CDR3, the DNA is TGTGCCACCGCGCTCGCCTGGGAGCAGTACTTC. This encodes CATALAWEQYF.

The rearrangement uses TRBV12-3 or TRBV12-4 and TRBJ1-1, with D uncertain. The CDR3 is made up of 15 amino acids. Trimming pared 1 base from V and 1 base from J, leaving 10 bases between. For the CDR3, the DNA is TGTGCCAGCAGTTTAGAGCCAGGAGCGAACACTGAAGCTTTCTTT. Residues: CASSLEPGANTEAFF.

The chain has TRBV6-1 and TRBJ1-2, with D hard to call. The CDR3 is 17 residues long. V was trimmed by 6 bases and J by 2 bases, leaving 22 bases between them. Germline loops: CDR1 MNHNS, CDR2 SASEGT. The CDR3 reads CASSRKSLFPLNYGYTF. The DNA for the CDR3 is TGTGCCAGCAGCCGAAAAAGTTTGTTCCCCCTGAACTATGGCTACACCTTC.

There are a few counts of this clonotype. The V and J genes are TRBV15 and TRBJ2-7; D is perhaps TRBD2 (5 bases). V gave up 4 bases and J gave up 5 bases, with 12 bases separating them. The CDR3 extends over 13 amino acids. Looked up from germline, CDR1 is LNHNV and CDR2 is YYDKDF (reference sequence). In DNA, the CDR3 is TGTGCCACCAGCACTGCCGGGGAGAACGAGCAGTACTTC. Translation gives CATSTAGENEQYF.

V gene TRBV6-5 combines with J gene TRBJ1-2, with unresolved D. The V end was cut by 2 bases, the J end by 9 bases, with 16 bases between. The CDR3 runs to 14 residues. CDR1 is MNHEY and CDR2 is SVGAGI in the germline V gene. CDR3 protein: CASSYSSPAGSYTF. The CDR3 DNA follows: TGTGCCAGCAGTTACAGTAGCCCCGCAGGTAGCTACACCTTC.